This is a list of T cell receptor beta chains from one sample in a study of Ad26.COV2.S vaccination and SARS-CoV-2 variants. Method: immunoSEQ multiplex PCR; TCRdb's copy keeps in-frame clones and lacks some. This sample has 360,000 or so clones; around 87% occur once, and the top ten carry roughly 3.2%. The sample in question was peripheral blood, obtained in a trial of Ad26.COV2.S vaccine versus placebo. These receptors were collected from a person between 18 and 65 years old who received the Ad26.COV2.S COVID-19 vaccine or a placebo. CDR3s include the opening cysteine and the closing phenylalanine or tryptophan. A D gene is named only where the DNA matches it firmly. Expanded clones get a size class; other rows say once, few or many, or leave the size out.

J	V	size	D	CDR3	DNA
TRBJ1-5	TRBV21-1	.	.	CASSKIGGGRPQHF	TGTGCCAGCAGCAAAATAGGGGGGGGGAGGCCCCAGCATTTT
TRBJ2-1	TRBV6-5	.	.	CASSLWTGNEQFF	TGTGCCAGCAGTCTGTGGACTGGCAATGAGCAGTTCTTC
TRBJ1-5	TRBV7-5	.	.	CARSLGDRGDSNQPQHF	TGTGCCAGAAGCCTCGGGGACAGAGGCGATAGCAATCAGCCCCAGCATTTT
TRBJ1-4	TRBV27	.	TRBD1	CASRKSRGRANEKLFF	TGTGCCAGCAGGAAAAGCAGGGGGCGGGCTAATGAAAAACTGTTTTTT
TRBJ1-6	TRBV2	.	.	CASSEVDEGSPLHF	TGTGCCAGCAGTGAAGTGGACGAGGGTTCACCCCTCCACTTT
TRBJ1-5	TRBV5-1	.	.	CASSLGPGDSNQPQHF	TGCGCCAGCAGCTTGGGGCCCGGGGATAGCAATCAGCCCCAGCATTTT
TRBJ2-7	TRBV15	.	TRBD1	CATSRDLGQGSREQYF	TGTGCCACCAGCAGAGATTTGGGACAGGGGTCGCGTGAGCAGTACTTC
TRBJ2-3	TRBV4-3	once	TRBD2	CASSQGLAGGLSTDTQYF	TGCGCCAGCAGCCAGGGACTAGCGGGGGGCCTTAGCACAGATACGCAGTATTTT
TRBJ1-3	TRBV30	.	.	CAWSVQGASGNTIYF	TGTGCCTGGAGCGTTCAGGGCGCGTCTGGAAACACCATATATTTT
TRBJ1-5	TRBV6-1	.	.	CASSDWQGNQPQHF	TGTGCCAGCAGTGATTGGCAGGGCAATCAGCCCCAGCATTTT
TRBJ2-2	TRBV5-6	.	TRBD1	CASSLVAGGGWTGELFF	TGTGCCAGCAGCTTGGTTGCAGGGGGCGGATGGACCGGGGAGCTGTTTTTT
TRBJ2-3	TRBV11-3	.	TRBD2	CASSLDSAGGAEDTQYF	TGTGCCAGCAGCTTAGATTCGGCGGGGGGGGCGGAAGATACGCAGTATTTT
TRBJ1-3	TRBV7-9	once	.	CASSGRTASGNTIYF	TGTGCCAGCAGCGGGAGGACAGCCTCTGGAAACACCATATATTTT
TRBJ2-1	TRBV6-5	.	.	CASRADSAYNEQFF	TGTGCCAGCAGAGCTGACAGTGCTTACAATGAGCAGTTCTTC
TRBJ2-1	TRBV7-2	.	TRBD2	CASSLRTSGGYEQFF	TGTGCCAGCAGCTTAAGGACTAGCGGGGGCTATGAGCAGTTCTTC
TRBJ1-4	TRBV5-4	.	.	CASSLDSLDEKLFF	TGTGCCAGCAGCTTGGACAGTCTTGATGAAAAACTGTTTTTT
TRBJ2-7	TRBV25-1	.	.	CASSDSRENSYEQYF	TGTGCCAGCAGTGATTCGCGGGAAAACTCCTACGAGCAGTACTTC
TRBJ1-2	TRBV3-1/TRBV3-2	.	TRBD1	CASSQTGGAGGYTF	TGTGCCAGCAGCCAAACAGGGGGCGCGGGTGGCTACACCTTC
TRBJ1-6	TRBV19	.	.	CASSSQSSYNSPLHF	TGTGCCAGTAGTAGCCAGAGCTCCTATAATTCACCCCTCCACTTT
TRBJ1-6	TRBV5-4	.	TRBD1	CASSSADRAGPLHF	TGTGCCAGCAGCTCGGCGGACAGGGCTGGGCCCCTCCACTTT
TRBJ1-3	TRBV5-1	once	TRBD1	CASSQDRGFGNTIYF	TGCGCCAGCAGCCAGGACAGGGGGTTTGGAAACACCATATATTTT
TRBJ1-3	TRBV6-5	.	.	CASSYGQDLDGNTIYF	TGTGCCAGCAGTTACGGGCAGGACTTGGACGGAAACACCATATATTTT
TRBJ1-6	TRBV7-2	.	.	CASSFVQGDSPLHF	TGTGCCAGCAGCTTTGTACAGGGTGATTCACCCCTCCACTTT
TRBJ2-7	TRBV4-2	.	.	CASSQVVLARSDEQYF	TGTGCCAGCAGCCAAGTCGTACTAGCCCGATCCGACGAGCAGTACTTC
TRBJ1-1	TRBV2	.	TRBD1	CASSQRDSFF	TGTGCCAGCAGCCAACGGGACAGTTTCTTT
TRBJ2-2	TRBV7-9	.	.	CASSLFAGGQDTGELFF	TGTGCCAGCAGCTTATTTGCCGGGGGCCAAGACACCGGGGAGCTGTTTTTT
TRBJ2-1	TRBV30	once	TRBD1	CAWSADRGQEQFF	TGTGCCTGGAGTGCGGACAGGGGGCAAGAGCAGTTCTTC
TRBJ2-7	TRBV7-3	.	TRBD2	CASSVSGGAHEQYF	TGTGCCAGCAGCGTTAGCGGGGGGGCTCACGAGCAGTACTTC
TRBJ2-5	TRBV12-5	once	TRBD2	CASGNTSGGEETQYF	TGTGCTAGTGGTAATACTAGCGGGGGGGAAGAGACCCAGTACTTC
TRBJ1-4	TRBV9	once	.	CASSVATGGMRAEKLFF	TGTGCCAGCAGCGTAGCAACCGGGGGGATGAGGGCTGAAAAACTGTTTTTT
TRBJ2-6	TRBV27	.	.	CASRLLSGANVLTF	TGTGCCAGCAGACTCCTCTCTGGGGCCAACGTCCTGACTTTC
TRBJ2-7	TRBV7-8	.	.	CASSHPGRNYEQYF	TGTGCCAGCAGCCATCCGGGACGGAACTACGAGCAGTACTTC
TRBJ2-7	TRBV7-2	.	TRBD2	CASSFLAGGSYEQYF	TGTGCCAGCAGCTTTCTGGCGGGGGGTTCTTACGAGCAGTACTTC
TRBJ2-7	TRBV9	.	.	CASSSRRGEQYF	TGTGCCAGCAGCTCAAGACGGGGCGAGCAGTACTTC
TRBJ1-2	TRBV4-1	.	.	CASSQEVTARYGYTF	TGCGCCAGCAGCCAAGAAGTCACAGCTCGGTATGGCTACACCTTC
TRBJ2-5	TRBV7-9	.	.	CASSLRLGKETQYF	TGTGCCAGCAGCTTACGTCTAGGGAAAGAGACCCAGTACTTC
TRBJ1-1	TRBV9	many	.	CASSVLERGNTEAFF	TGTGCCAGCAGCGTATTGGAAAGGGGGAACACTGAAGCTTTCTTT
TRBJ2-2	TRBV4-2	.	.	CASSVRVQNTGELFF	TGTGCCAGCAGCGTCCGGGTCCAGAACACCGGGGAGCTGTTTTTT
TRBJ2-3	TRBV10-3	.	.	CAISEEYSLTSTDTQYF	TGTGCCATCAGTGAAGAGTACAGTCTGACTAGCACAGATACGCAGTATTTT
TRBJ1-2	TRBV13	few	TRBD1	CASSPPGTGNGYTF	TGTGCCAGCAGCCCCCCCGGGACAGGGAATGGCTACACCTTC
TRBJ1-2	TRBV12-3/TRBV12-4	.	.	CASSGGARYGYTF	TGTGCCAGCAGTGGCGGTGCCCGTTATGGCTACACCTTC
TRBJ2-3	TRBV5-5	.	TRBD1	CASSLTPGTGGTDTQYF	TGTGCCAGCAGCTTGACCCCCGGGACAGGGGGCACAGATACGCAGTATTTT
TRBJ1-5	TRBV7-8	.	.	CASSLAGQGIQPQHF	TGTGCCAGCAGCTTAGCCGGGCAGGGGATCCAGCCCCAGCATTTT
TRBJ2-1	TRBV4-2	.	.	CASSQDARSDEQFF	TGTGCCAGCAGCCAAGATGCCAGGTCGGATGAGCAGTTCTTC
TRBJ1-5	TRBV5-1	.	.	CASSPWGLGSNQPQHF	TGCGCCAGCAGCCCATGGGGGTTAGGGAGCAATCAGCCCCAGCATTTT
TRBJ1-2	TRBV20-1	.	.	CSVGAQGYTF	TGCAGTGTCGGGGCCCAGGGCTACACCTTC
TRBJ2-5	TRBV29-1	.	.	CSVVASTGRETQYF	TGCAGCGTTGTTGCCTCGACAGGGAGGGAGACCCAGTACTTC
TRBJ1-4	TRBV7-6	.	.	CASSLDPGTNEKLFF	TGTGCCAGCAGCTTGGATCCGGGGACTAATGAAAAACTGTTTTTT
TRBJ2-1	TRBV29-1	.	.	CSVDTGRNYNEQFF	TGCAGCGTTGATACAGGGCGGAATTACAATGAGCAGTTCTTC
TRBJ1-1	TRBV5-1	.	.	CASSAGTVNTEAFF	TGCGCCAGCAGCGCCGGGACGGTTAACACTGAAGCTTTCTTT
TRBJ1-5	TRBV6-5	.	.	CASRGNHQPQHF	TGTGCCAGCAGGGGTAACCATCAGCCCCAGCATTTT
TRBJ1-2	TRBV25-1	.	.	CASSDPRAINYGYTF	TGTGCCAGCAGTGATCCCAGGGCAATTAACTATGGCTACACCTTC
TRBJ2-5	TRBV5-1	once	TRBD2	CASSQGTSGEETQYF	TGCGCCAGCAGCCAGGGGACTAGCGGAGAAGAGACCCAGTACTTC
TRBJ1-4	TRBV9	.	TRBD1	CASSPRTGSNEKLFF	TGTGCCAGCAGCCCACGGACAGGGTCTAATGAAAAACTGTTTTTT
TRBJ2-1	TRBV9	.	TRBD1	CASSLISTGVHNEQFF	TGTGCCAGCAGCCTAATTTCGACAGGGGTCCACAATGAGCAGTTCTTC
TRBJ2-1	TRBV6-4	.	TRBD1	CASSSRQGQLHNEQFF	TGTGCCAGCAGTAGCAGGCAGGGACAGCTCCACAATGAGCAGTTCTTC
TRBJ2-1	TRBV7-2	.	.	CASSSLSVISYNEQFF	TGTGCCAGCAGCTCCCTCTCGGTTATTTCCTACAATGAGCAGTTCTTC
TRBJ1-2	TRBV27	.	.	CASSFPGARGGYTF	TGTGCCAGCAGTTTTCCGGGGGCGCGCGGTGGCTACACCTTC
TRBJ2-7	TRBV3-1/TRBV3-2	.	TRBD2	CASSQDGLARQYF	TGTGCCAGCAGCCAAGATGGACTAGCAAGGCAGTACTTC
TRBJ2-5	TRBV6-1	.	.	CASSDIGVKEGSVETQYF	TGTGCCAGCAGTGACATCGGCGTAAAGGAGGGTAGCGTGGAGACCCAGTACTTC